The rows below give T cell receptor beta chains drawn from one sample of a study of blood T cell repertoires in COVID-19. Using immunoSEQ multiplex PCR, the repertoire was profiled, and TCRdb retains in-frame clones only, with some absent. The table lists over 95,000 clones, 85% to 90% of them singletons, with about a fifth in the top ten. Sequenced input: peripheral blood. The receptors were gathered from a human donor with acute or convalescent COVID-19. The donor label of this sample is uncertain. Each CDR3 is given with its conserved first and last residue. The order of the fields is CDR3 length, V gene, J gene, clone size, D gene, CDR3 protein, CDR3 DNA. D genes are given only for firm matches. Some rows have no size entry. The others give once, few or many, or a class for an expanded clone.

>15|TRBV28|TRBJ2-7|-|TRBD1
CASIQPGTGDYEQYF
TGTGCCAGCATCCAACCCGGGACAGGAGACTACGAGCAGTACTTC
>17|TRBV7-6|TRBJ2-2|-|TRBD2
CASSNRLAGVGTGELFF
TGTGCCAGCAGCAACCGACTAGCGGGGGTCGGGACCGGGGAGCTGTTTTTT
>15|TRBV27|TRBJ2-3|-|TRBD2
CASSGLAGSTDTQYF
TGTGCCAGCAGTGGACTAGCGGGGAGCACAGATACGCAGTATTTT
>16|TRBV7-9|TRBJ1-4|-|-
CASSSGQSGGNEKLFF
TGTGCCAGCAGCTCTGGACAGTCGGGAGGGAATGAAAAACTGTTTTTT
>15|TRBV6-1|TRBJ1-2|-|TRBD1
CASSDPSQGNYGYTF
TGTGCCAGCAGTGACCCCTCACAGGGGAACTATGGCTACACCTTC
>12|TRBV11-1|TRBJ2-7|few|-
CASSLSSYEQYF
TGTGCCAGCAGCTTATCGTCGTACGAGCAGTACTTC
>16|TRBV3-1/TRBV3-2|TRBJ1-1|-|TRBD1
CASSVRDRGLNTEAFF
TGTGCCAGCAGCGTCAGGGACAGGGGATTGAACACTGAAGCTTTCTTT
>15|TRBV6-1|TRBJ1-1|-|TRBD1
CASSEVDRGSSEAFF
TGTGCCAGCAGTGAAGTAGACAGGGGGAGTTCTGAAGCTTTCTTT
>16|TRBV18|TRBJ1-3|-|-
CASSPSEGASRNTIYF
TGTGCCAGCTCACCATCCGAAGGCGCATCGAGGAACACCATATATTTT
>13|TRBV14|TRBJ1-1|once|-
CASSRALNTEAFF
TGTGCCAGCAGCCGGGCCCTGAACACTGAAGCTTTCTTT
>14|TRBV7-9|TRBJ1-1|-|-
CASSLVYRDTEAFF
TGTGCCAGCAGCTTAGTTTACAGAGACACTGAAGCTTTCTTT
>16|TRBV7-3|TRBJ2-1|-|TRBD2
CASSSTSGGFDNEQFF
TGTGCCAGCAGCTCGACTAGCGGGGGCTTCGACAATGAGCAGTTCTTC
>12|TRBV5-1|TRBJ1-2|-|-
CASAGTSYGYTF
TGCGCCTCCGCCGGGACAAGCTATGGCTACACCTTC
>15|TRBV7-9|TRBJ2-7|-|-
CASSGIGDSGYEQYF
TGTGCCAGCAGCGGCATCGGGGACTCGGGGTACGAGCAGTACTTC
>14|TRBV19|TRBJ1-4|-|-
CASRRQATNEKLFF
TGTGCCAGCCGAAGACAGGCAACTAATGAAAAACTGTTTTTT
>17|TRBV7-6|TRBJ2-1|-|TRBD2
CASSLNVRGTPYNEQFF
TGTGCCAGCAGCTTAAACGTGCGGGGGACCCCCTACAATGAGCAGTTCTTC
>15|TRBV5-5|TRBJ1-2|-|-
CASSHQTDLNYGYTF
TGTGCCAGCAGCCACCAGACAGATCTTAACTATGGCTACACCTTC
>16|TRBV4-2|TRBJ2-1|-|TRBD2
CASSQDLAGSYNEQFF
TGTGCCAGCAGCCAGGACCTAGCGGGATCCTACAATGAGCAGTTCTTC